This T cell receptor beta chain is drawn from a study of T cells in Graves' hyperthyroidism and ophthalmopathy. Overall study results and limits: Most thyroid clonotypes expanded above 0.001 appeared in blood too.

CDR1 and CDR2 (germline): KGHDR, SFDVKD. V lost 4 bases to trimming and J lost 3 bases, with 12 bases between them. CDR3 length equals 15 residues. The table lists this clonotype with many counts. Its antigen remains unidentified. Amplified regions were TCR beta CDR3 sequences from RNA transcripts. An initial round of RT-PCR targeting the TCR CDR3 relied on the HTBI primer set. TCRdb independently ran MiXCR on the multiplex PCR reads; one entry per CDR3 protein. The table includes some 140,000 distinct CDR3 sequences, 22% detected once. Uncontrolled infection, other autoimmune disease, pregnancy or lactation excluded patients. For the diagnoses, clinical symptoms, serum thyroxine and TRAb, thyroid ultrasound and orbital computed tomography were used. PBMCs stemmed from under 11 ml fresh peripheral blood.

The J gene is TRBJ2-1, the V gene TRBV24-1; TRBD1 might be the D (6 bases). Sequencing was done on a sample of blood. This TCR derives from a woman in her 50s with Graves' hyperthyroidism that later progressed to Graves' ophthalmopathy. The CDR3 nucleotides are TGTGCCACCAGTGACCCGACAGGAAGCTACAATGAGCAGTTCTTC. Its protein is CATSDPTGSYNEQFF.